Following are 12 T cell receptor beta chains from one sample sequenced in a study of shared clonotypes between healthy human individuals. Sequencing used immunoSEQ multiplex PCR; TCRdb keeps in-frame clones, though not all of them. The data contain roughly 2.5 million clones, roughly 92% of them singletons. Input material: naive CD4+ T cells sorted from blood. Subset noted: CD45RA+ positively selected. The receptors were sampled from a man between 18 and 29 years old in good health.

This clone has more than one count but fewer than ten. Other DNA sequences in the same sample also yield this CDR3. This sequence joins TRBV7-8 and TRBJ2-5, with no clear D. Looked up from germline, CDR1 is SGHVS and CDR2 is FQNEAQ. Trimming cost V 6 bases and J 3 bases, with 8 bases left between them. The CDR3 length is 12 residues. For the CDR3, the DNA is TGTGCCAGCAGTCGGGTCAAAGAGACCCAGTACTTC. It codes for CASSRVKETQYF.

The chain combines TRBV28 with TRBJ1-1, with 7 nucleotides matching TRBD1. The V segment lost 5 bases and the J segment 0 bases; nucleotides outside the gene matches: 6. The CDR3 spans 15 residues. Germline assignment: CDR1 MDHEN and CDR2 SYDVKM. The CDR3 coding sequence is TGTGCCAGCAGTCCGGGACAGTTCATGAACACTGAAGCTTTCTTT. Residues: CASSPGQFMNTEAFF.

This clone was observed a handful of times. This chain connects TRBV7-9 to TRBJ1-4; 8 nucleotides agree with TRBD1. Germline V CDR1 and CDR2: SEHNR, FQNEAQ (reference sequence). The CDR3 spans 15 residues. V trimming: 4 bases; J trimming: 8 bases; junction bases outside the gene matches: 9. The chain's CDR3 is CASSSGQGISEKLFF. The CDR3 coding sequence is TGTGCCAGCAGCTCCGGACAGGGAATATCCGAAAAACTGTTTTTT.

The genes are TRBV2 and TRBJ2-5; D is ambiguous. Trimming took off 6 bases at V and 4 bases at J, with 18 bases between the two ends. Germline loops: CDR1 SNHLY, CDR2 FYNNEI. CDR3 length: 15 residues. The CDR3 DNA reads TGTGCCAGCAGCCTCCAGAGAACCCTTGGAGAGACCCAGTACTTC. This gives the protein CASSLQRTLGETQYF.

This clone was seen only a few times. The rearrangement links TRBV9 to TRBJ1-2, with TRBD1 as a possible D gene (5 bases). The V end lost 4 bases, the J end lost 4 bases, and 8 bases lay between the germline ends. The CDR3 totals 12 residues. Looked up from germline, CDR1 is SGDLS and CDR2 is YYNGEE. CDR3 amino acids: CASSRDLYGYTF. The DNA of the CDR3 is TGTGCCAGCAGCCGGGACCTCTATGGCTACACCTTC.

V is TRBV7-3 and J is TRBJ2-2, with 9 bases that match TRBD1. The CDR3 extends over 16 amino acids. Germline CDR1 SGHTA, CDR2 FQGTGA. The junction had 11 bases not matched to a gene; V was cut back by 5 bases and J by 7 bases. In nucleotides, the CDR3 is TGTGCCAGCAGCATATCCGGGACAGGGAGTCTCGGGGAGCTGTTTTTT. Protein product: CASSISGTGSLGELFF.

This clone was recorded once. This chain uses TRBV9 with TRBJ1-2; TRBD1 matches at 7 bases. V shed 0 bases and J 8 bases; nucleotides not matched to a gene: 7. CDR1 SGDLS and CDR2 YYNGEE come from the germline V gene. The CDR3 length is 14 residues. CDR3 protein: CASSVALRGQGYTF. The CDR3 coding sequence is TGTGCCAGCAGCGTAGCTCTGAGGGGGCAGGGCTACACCTTC.

This clone was counted once. The identical CDR3 is also encoded by other nucleotide sequences in the sample. V is TRBV9 and J is TRBJ1-4; tentative D call: TRBD1 (5 bases). Looked up from germline, CDR1 is SGDLS and CDR2 is YYNGEE. V dropped 1 base and J dropped 0 bases, with 7 bases sitting between them. The CDR3 runs to 15 residues. The CDR3 region has the DNA TGTGCCAGCAGCGTACAGGGATCAACTAATGAAAAACTGTTTTTT. Translating it yields CASSVQGSTNEKLFF.

V and J are TRBV4-1 and TRBJ1-2, with 7 bases aligning to TRBD1. After removal of 1 base from V and 4 bases from J, the junction contained 9 bases not matched to a gene. In germline, CDR1 is MGHRA, CDR2 YSYEKL. The CDR3 is 16 residues long. The CDR3 sequence is CASSQGFSGGGYGYTF. The DNA for the CDR3 is TGCGCCAGCAGCCAAGGTTTTTCAGGGGGAGGCTATGGCTACACCTTC.

The J gene is TRBJ1-5, the V gene TRBV19; 9 bases line up with TRBD1. This CDR3 contains 15 residues. The trim removed 11 bases at V and 0 bases at J, leaving 8 bases unmatched. Germline V CDR1 and CDR2: LNHDA, SQIVND (reference sequence). CDR3 amino acids: CAGGQGGNSNQPQHF. CDR3 DNA sequence: TGTGCCGGGGGACAGGGCGGAAATAGCAATCAGCCCCAGCATTTT. The complete variable domain, with remaining parts taken from reference TRBV19 and TRBJ1-5, reads DGGITQSPKYLFRKEGQNVTLSCEQNLNHDAMYWYRQDPGQGLRLIYYSQIVNDFQKGDIAEGYSVSREKKESFPLTVTSAQKNPTAFYLCAGGQGGNSNQPQHFGDGTRLSIL.

V and J are TRBV29-1 and TRBJ1-4, with 8 bases fitting TRBD1. Trimming cost V 7 bases and J 5 bases; bases outside gene matches: 6. Per germline, CDR1 SQVTM and CDR2 ANQGSEA. This CDR3 has 13 amino acids. CDR3 residues: CSGRQGKNEKLFF. The DNA for the CDR3 is TGCAGCGGCCGACAGGGGAAAAATGAAAAACTGTTTTTT.

With regard to this clone: This may be a read error, as it is one base from a much larger clone. This rearrangement joins TRBV10-2 to TRBJ2-7; D gene ambiguous. CDR1 and CDR2 (germline): WSHSY, SAAADI. The CDR3 is made up of 11 amino acids. Deletions cut 6 bases from V and 3 bases from J, with 6 bases between. This CDR3 is CASSLDYEQYF. In DNA, the CDR3 is TGCGCCAGCAGCCTGGACTACGAGCAGTACTTC.